This TCR beta chain was recorded in a study of shared clonotypes between healthy human individuals. About the study: Samples came from a couple of female and a few male donors aged 18 to 49. Three CD4 naive, three CD4 memory, two CD8 naive and one CD8 memory plate were used per donor.

Trimming stripped 6 bases from V and 2 bases from J, with 4 bases between. The CDR3 length is 11 residues. Germline CDR1 reads MNHEY; CDR2 reads SVGAGI. Whole-study results and caveats: Richness estimates generally favored naive over memory subsets.

Profiling relied on immunoSEQ multiplex PCR, and the TCRdb table lists in-frame clones only, not all of them. The sample shows roughly 2.5 million clones, 90% to 95% of them seen only once. With regard to this clone: Its antigen remains unknown. The sample holds other DNA sequences that translate to the same CDR3.

Sequenced: naive CD4+ T cells sorted from blood. The sample's subset: CD45RA+ positively selected. This clonotype was sampled from a young man in good health. The chain has TRBV6-5 and TRBJ2-5; no definite D call. Here the CDR3 DNA reads TGTGCCAGCAGCCGACAAGAGACCCAGTACTTC. Protein product: CASSRQETQYF.